This entry lists 29 T cell receptor beta chains sequenced from one sample in a study of blood T cells in healthy people across ages. Next came a second PCR, run for about 7 to 11 cycles, which used a sample-barcoded 5' primer along with a J-beta primer mix. One entry per CDR3 protein results from TCRdb running MiXCR on the 5' RACE reads. The sample has roughly 1.4 million distinct CDR3 sequences, around 59% seen once. Sequencing was carried out using blood. These receptors were taken from a man younger than 30 in good health.

This clonotype turned up a few times. This sequence joins TRBV15 and TRBJ2-3; no clear D gene. The germline CDR1 and CDR2 sequences are LNHNV and YYDKDF (reference sequence). Trimming removed 1 base at V and 4 bases at J, with 6 bases between. CDR3 length equals 13 residues. Written as DNA, the CDR3 is TGTGCCACCAGCAGAGCCGGGCCAGATACGCAGTATTTT. Residues: CATSRAGPDTQYF.

This clonotype was counted between two and nine times. The J gene is TRBJ2-5, the V gene TRBV29-1; D not resolved. Judging by the DNA end, TRBJ2-7 fits better; the J call may be wrong. The CDR3 has 14 amino acids. Germline CDR1 reads SQVTM; CDR2 reads ANQGSEA. CDR3 loop: CSVVFRATTYEQYF. In DNA, the CDR3 is TGCAGCGTTGTATTCCGCGCTACAACCTACGAGCAGTACTTC.

This clonotype was seen a handful of times. J is TRBJ2-1 and V is TRBV20-1, with a weak D call TRBD1 (6 bases). The CDR3 consists of 14 residues. Germline V gene sequence: CDR1 DFQATT, CDR2 SNEGSKA (reference sequence). The V end was cut by 5 bases, the J end by 3 bases, with 14 bases between. CDR3: CSAWPQGIYNEQFF. The CDR3 region has the DNA TGCAGTGCTTGGCCCCAGGGGATCTACAATGAGCAGTTCTTC.

The chain couples TRBV5-1 to TRBJ1-1; 7 bases align to TRBD1. Germline values: CDR1 SGHRS, CDR2 YFSETQ. V dropped 3 bases and J dropped 5; count of bases not matched to a gene: 7. The CDR3 is made up of 14 amino acids. This CDR3 is CASSSGQLWTEAFF. CDR3 DNA: TGCGCCAGCAGCTCGGGACAGTTATGGACTGAAGCTTTCTTT.

This clonotype came up a few times. This sequence joins TRBV20-1 and TRBJ2-4, with a tentative D call TRBD1 (7 bases). The end of the DNA is better explained by TRBJ2-7, so the J call may be wrong. Germline-derived CDR1 and CDR2 are DFQATT and SNEGSKA (reference sequence). This CDR3 has 13 amino acids. The CDR3 nucleotides read TGCAGTGCGACAGGGAAGGGGGGTTACGAGCAGTACTTC. Amino acid sequence: CSATGKGGYEQYF.

J is TRBJ1-6 and V is TRBV29-1, with D maybe TRBD1 (5 bases). The CDR3 runs 13 residues. The germline V and J ends were trimmed by 7 bases and 7 bases, with 14 bases remaining between them. Germline lookup yields CDR1 SQVTM and CDR2 ANQGSEA. CDR3 region: CSAGWGDNSPLHF. The CDR3 DNA sequence: TGCAGCGCCGGTTGGGGGGACAATTCACCCCTCCACTTT.

The chain links TRBV28 to TRBJ2-2; D uncertain. Trimming shortened V by 3 bases and J by 7 bases, and 3 bases separated the two germline ends. Germline V CDR1 and CDR2: MDHEN, SYDVKM. The CDR3 spans 11 residues. The CDR3 region is CASSFFGELFF. The CDR3 DNA reads as TGTGCCAGCAGTTTTTTCGGGGAGCTGTTTTTT.

The V gene is TRBV5-1, the J gene TRBJ2-7, with TRBD2 matching over 7 bases. CDR1 and CDR2 (germline): SGHRS, YFSETQ. This CDR3 spans 15 amino acids. Germline trimming cut 4 bases from V and 2 bases from J; bases unmatched to any gene: 9. The CDR3 loop reads CASSIYSGSTYEQYF. In DNA form, the CDR3 reads TGCGCCAGCAGCATCTATAGCGGGTCAACCTACGAGCAGTACTTC.

This clonotype was seen ten or more times. The genes are TRBV6-2 or TRBV6-3 and TRBJ2-1; D is unclear. The germline V and J ends were trimmed by 0 bases and 7 bases, with 4 bases remaining between them. CDR1 is MNHEY and CDR2 is SVGEGT in the germline V gene. The CDR3 contains 12 residues. CDR3 sequence reads: CASSYSKNEQFF. The CDR3 nucleotides read TGTGCCAGCAGTTACTCCAAGAATGAGCAGTTCTTC.

This chain uses TRBV6-6 with TRBJ2-1, with 8 bases identical to TRBD2. In germline, CDR1 is MNHNY, CDR2 SVGAGI (reference sequence). The length of the CDR3 is 15 residues. V lost 5 bases to trimming and J lost 9 bases; unmatched junction nucleotides: 12. The CDR3 sequence: CASSHEAGAAAEQFF. The CDR3 coding sequence is TGTGCCAGCAGTCACGAAGCGGGAGCCGCGGCTGAGCAGTTCTTC.

V gene TRBV7-6 combines with J gene TRBJ2-7; a possible D gene is TRBD1 (5 bases). This CDR3 contains 12 residues. The V gene's germline CDR1 is SGHVS and CDR2 FNYEAQ. The ends were cut back, 5 bases at V and 6 bases at J, with 11 bases in the middle. The CDR3 region has the DNA TGTGCCAGCAGCACTCCAGGGTTCGAGCAGTACTTC. Translation: CASSTPGFEQYF.

This chain joins TRBV7-9 and TRBJ1-1; TRBD1 matches at 11 bases. V lost 5 bases and J lost 6; bases outside the gene matches: 5. Germline loops: CDR1 SEHNR, CDR2 FQNEAQ (reference sequence). The CDR3 covers 14 residues. CDR3 sequence (DNA): TGTGCCAGCAGCCTGGGACAGGGGGACTCTGAAGCTTTCTTT. Protein: CASSLGQGDSEAFF.

The rearrangement links TRBV5-1 to TRBJ2-1, with a weak D call TRBD2 (6 bases). The CDR3 extends over 17 amino acids. Per germline, CDR1 SGHRS and CDR2 YFSETQ. Trimming cost V 4 bases and J 2 bases, with 19 bases left between them. This CDR3 reads CASSEGSTGAPYNEQFF. Here the CDR3 DNA reads TGCGCCAGCAGCGAGGGGTCCACGGGAGCCCCCTACAATGAGCAGTTCTTC.

The chain recombines TRBV20-1 with TRBJ2-5, with TRBD2 identical over 8 bases. CDR1 and CDR2 (germline): DFQATT, SNEGSKA (reference sequence). The ends lost 1 base at V and 5 bases at J; junction bases unmatched: 12. This CDR3 spans 16 amino acids. The DNA for the CDR3 is TGCAGTGCTAGAGGGGAGGTCAGCGGGGGTATGGAGACCCAGTACTTC. It encodes CSARGEVSGGMETQYF.

The chain recombines TRBV6-1 with TRBJ1-2, with 9 nucleotides matching TRBD1. This CDR3 has 15 amino acids. With V trimmed by 4 bases and J by 4 bases, 7 bases remained unmatched. Germline CDR1 MNHNS, CDR2 SASEGT. The CDR3 sequence: CASSAVQGASYGYTF. For the CDR3, the DNA is TGTGCCAGCAGTGCCGTACAGGGGGCAAGCTATGGCTACACCTTC.

The chain couples TRBV20-1 to TRBJ2-7, with 7 bases lining up with TRBD1. Germline V CDR1 and CDR2: DFQATT, SNEGSKA (reference sequence). The CDR3 contains 15 residues. With V trimmed by 2 bases and J by 0 bases, 7 bases remained unmatched. In nucleotides, the CDR3 is TGCAGTGCTAGACCCCCTACAGGGGTCTCCTACGAGCAGTACTTC. Amino acid sequence: CSARPPTGVSYEQYF.

This chain joins TRBV5-1 and TRBJ1-2, with D perhaps TRBD1 (6 bases). V lost 4 bases, J lost 6 bases, and 16 bases lay in between. The CDR3 contains 14 residues. Germline CDR1 and CDR2: SGHRS and YFSETQ. CDR3 DNA sequence: TGCGCCAGCAGCGTGGTAGGGGGAGACCATGGCTACACCTTC. This translates into CASSVVGGDHGYTF.

On this clonotype: Lacking the conserved final phenylalanine or tryptophan, this CDR3 likely reflects a read error. This chain uses TRBV7-2 with TRBJ1-1, with 9 bases matching TRBD1. This CDR3 has 15 amino acids. The ends lost 3 bases at V and 0 bases at J; junction bases unmatched: 2. Germline CDR1 is SGHTA and CDR2 is FQGNSA. The CDR3 DNA sequence: TGTGCCAGCAGCTTCGGACAGGGGATGAACACTGAAGCTTTCATT. Its protein product is CASSFGQGMNTEAFI.

This clonotype was seen a handful of times. The chain is built from TRBV4-1 and TRBJ2-1, with 7 positions matching TRBD2. This CDR3 has 14 amino acids. V dropped 1 base and J dropped 9; count of bases not matched to a gene: 6. Germline V gives CDR1 MGHRA, CDR2 YSYEKL. DNA for the CDR3: TGCGCCAGCAGCCAAGTTGGGAGCGGGGCTGAGCAGTTCTTC. It translates to CASSQVGSGAEQFF.

This clonotype showed up just a few times. The rearrangement joins TRBV4-1 to TRBJ2-7; the D gene is possibly TRBD2 (6 bases). The V gene lost 4 bases and the J gene lost 3 bases, with 16 bases spanning the gap. Germline CDR1 MGHRA, CDR2 YSYEKL. This CDR3 is 15 amino acids long. CDR3 nucleotides: TGCGCCAGCAGCCCCCATCCGGGAGCAAGCTACGAGCAGTACTTC. It translates to CASSPHPGASYEQYF.

This chain joins TRBV6-6 and TRBJ2-3; weak D call: TRBD2 (5 bases). The CDR3 has 14 amino acids. V gave up 2 bases and J gave up 2 bases, with 8 bases separating them. Germline V CDR1 and CDR2: MNHNY, SVGAGI (reference sequence). The CDR3 sequence: CASSYLDFTDTQYF. The CDR3 region has the DNA TGTGCCAGCAGTTACCTGGACTTCACAGATACGCAGTATTTT.

The gene calls are TRBV20-1 and TRBJ1-1; 7 bases line up with TRBD1. The junction had 7 bases not matched to a gene; V was cut back by 6 bases and J by 6 bases. CDR1 and CDR2 (germline): DFQATT, SNEGSKA (reference sequence). The CDR3 totals 12 residues. This CDR3 reads CSARGTAPEAFF. CDR3 nucleotide sequence: TGCAGTGCCCGGGGGACAGCCCCTGAAGCTTTCTTT.

The V and J genes are TRBV7-2 and TRBJ2-5, with 7 positions matching TRBD1. Trimming cost V 4 bases and J 11 bases; bases outside gene matches: 13. The CDR3 covers 14 residues. Per germline, CDR1 SGHTA and CDR2 FQGNSA. CDR3 amino acids: CASSSSTPGGEQYF. In nucleotides, the CDR3 is TGTGCCAGCAGCTCAAGTACCCCAGGGGGAGAGCAGTACTTC.

The rearrangement uses TRBV6-5 and TRBJ2-5, with 9 bases aligning to TRBD1. The germline gives CDR1 MNHEY, CDR2 SVGAGI. CDR3 length equals 17 residues. Trimming removed 2 bases from V and 4 bases from J; junction bases left unmatched: 11. The CDR3: CASSYPSQTGGRETQYF. The CDR3, as DNA: TGTGCCAGCAGTTACCCCTCTCAGACAGGGGGAAGAGAGACCCAGTACTTC.

V gene TRBV7-2 combines with J gene TRBJ2-3; TRBD1 matches 7 bases. The germline CDR1 and CDR2 sequences are SGHTA and FQGNSA. The CDR3 consists of 13 residues. V dropped 3 bases and J dropped 5; count of bases not matched to a gene: 2. DNA of the CDR3: TGTGCCAGCAGCTTTACAGGGGAAGATACGCAGTATTTT. Translating gives CASSFTGEDTQYF.

The chain employs TRBV20-1 and TRBJ2-7, with TRBD2 identical over 7 bases. The CDR3 consists of 14 residues. Germline V lookup: CDR1 DFQATT, CDR2 SNEGSKA (reference sequence). Trimming at V came to 5 bases and at J to 1 base, leaving 8 bases not matched to a gene. The CDR3 DNA reads TGCAGTGCTGACAGAAGCGGGGTATCCTACGAGCAGTACTTC. This codes for CSADRSGVSYEQYF.

This clonotype appeared once. This chain connects TRBV27 to TRBJ1-5, with a tentative D call TRBD1 (5 bases). Germline CDR1 MNHEY, CDR2 SMNVEV (reference sequence). Trimming stripped 2 bases from V and 4 bases from J, with 21 bases between. This CDR3 spans 18 amino acids. In DNA, the CDR3 is TGTGCCAGCAGTTTAATGGTTCCGGGGCAGGAGAATAATCAGCCCCAGCATTTT. Translation: CASSLMVPGQENNQPQHF.

The V call is TRBV10-1, the J call TRBJ2-4; D unresolved. TRBJ2-7 explains the end of the DNA better; the J call may be wrong. CDR1 and CDR2 (germline): WNHNN, SYGVQD (reference sequence). CDR3 size: 12 residues. CDR3 nucleotides: TGCGCCAGCACAGACCCAAGGGACGAGCAGTACTTC. Translated, it gives CASTDPRDEQYF.

The chain links TRBV28 to TRBJ1-4; 11 positions match TRBD1. The CDR3 has 16 amino acids. CDR1 MDHEN and CDR2 SYDVKM come from the germline V gene. The V segment lost 5 bases and the J segment 5 bases; nucleotides outside the gene matches: 7. The CDR3 nucleotides read TGTGCCAGCAGTACAGGACAGGGGGCGCCGAATGAAAAACTGTTTTTT. Encoded protein: CASSTGQGAPNEKLFF.